A selection of T cell receptor beta chains follows, all from one sample in a study of blood T cell repertoires in COVID-19. Assay used: immunoSEQ multiplex PCR; TCRdb lists only in-frame clones, some missing. Of hundreds of thousands of clones listed, about nine tenths are singletons. What was sequenced was PBMCs or T cells enriched from blood (not recorded which). The receptors come from a man aged 25 to 45 who had recovered from COVID-19. CDR3s include the opening cysteine and the closing phenylalanine or tryptophan. Each record gives: J gene, clone size, D gene, V gene, CDR3 protein, CDR3 DNA. D genes are given only for firm matches. The size entry is marked missing in some rows and otherwise reads once, few, many or a size class.

>TRBJ2-3|NA|NA|TRBV12-1
CASTRSTGGLTDTQYF
TGTGCCAGCACCCGATCGACAGGGGGCCTCACAGATACGCAGTATTTT
>TRBJ2-7|once|NA|TRBV5-1
CASSAGNRDYEQYF
TGCGCCAGCAGCGCGGGCAACAGGGACTACGAGCAGTACTTC
>TRBJ1-5|few|TRBD1|TRBV27
CASSLATGPGQPQHF
TGTGCCAGCAGTTTAGCGACAGGGCCCGGTCAGCCCCAGCATTTT
>TRBJ1-1|NA|NA|TRBV30
CAWISLRATEAFF
TGTGCCTGGATCTCTCTCAGGGCCACTGAAGCTTTCTTT
>TRBJ1-5|once|NA|TRBV7-2
CASSPDRINQPQHF
TGTGCCAGCAGCCCAGACAGGATCAATCAGCCCCAGCATTTT
>TRBJ1-5|NA|TRBD1|TRBV9
CASSVELGTDLYSNQPQHF
TGTGCCAGCAGCGTAGAGTTGGGGACAGACTTATATAGCAATCAGCCCCAGCATTTT
>TRBJ1-1|NA|NA|TRBV5-1
CASSANRARSIEAFF
TGCGCCAGCAGCGCCAACAGGGCGCGCTCGATTGAAGCTTTCTTT
>TRBJ2-7|NA|NA|TRBV5-1
CASTQGGISYEQYF
TGCGCCAGCACCCAGGGGGGAATTTCCTACGAGCAGTACTTC
>TRBJ1-4|few|NA|TRBV7-2
CASSPGREKLFF
TGTGCCAGCAGCCCGGGGAGGGAAAAACTGTTTTTT
>TRBJ2-7|once|NA|TRBV10-3
CAISEATGYKNEQYF
TGTGCCATCAGTGAGGCTACAGGGTACAAGAACGAGCAGTACTTC
>TRBJ2-7|NA|TRBD2|TRBV19
CASRPQIGGTYEQYF
TGTGCCAGTAGACCCCAAATCGGGGGGACGTACGAGCAGTACTTC
>TRBJ2-7|NA|TRBD1|TRBV7-6
CASSAEATGSSYEQYF
TGTGCCAGCAGCGCCGAGGCGACAGGGAGCTCCTACGAGCAGTACTTC
>TRBJ1-6|NA|NA|TRBV19
CASSITGSSYNSPLHF
TGTGCCAGTAGTATTACAGGGAGCTCCTATAATTCACCCCTCCACTTT
>TRBJ2-2|NA|TRBD2|TRBV18
CASSPLGSSAGENTGELFF
TGTGCCAGCTCACCACTTGGGAGTTCGGCGGGAGAGAACACCGGGGAGCTGTTTTTT
>TRBJ2-2|NA|TRBD2|TRBV29-1
CSVEPGGSTGELFF
TGCAGCGTCGAACCGGGAGGGAGCACCGGGGAGCTGTTTTTT
>TRBJ1-5|NA|NA|TRBV19
CASSPRAQGYSNQPQHF
TGTGCCAGTAGTCCCCGGGCGCAGGGCTATAGCAATCAGCCCCAGCATTTT
>TRBJ1-2|NA|NA|TRBV7-9
CASSFSSSNYGYTF
TGTGCCAGCAGCTTCTCTAGTTCTAACTATGGCTACACCTTC
>TRBJ1-5|NA|NA|TRBV3-1/TRBV3-2
CASSQDTAGNQPQHF
TGTGCCAGCAGCCAAGATACCGCGGGCAATCAGCCCCAGCATTTT
>TRBJ1-3|few|NA|TRBV5-6
CASSYSGGLDGNTIYF
TGTGCCAGCAGCTACTCGGGAGGGCTTGATGGAAACACCATATATTTT
>TRBJ2-2|once|NA|TRBV19
CATLLPGRVTGELFF
TGTGCCACCCTTCTCCCGGGTCGCGTTACCGGGGAGCTGTTTTTT
>TRBJ2-3|NA|TRBD1|TRBV9
CASATGTADTDTQYF
TGTGCCAGCGCTACCGGGACAGCTGACACAGATACGCAGTATTTT
>TRBJ2-5|NA|TRBD2|TRBV11-2
CASRTPRDGAGAQYF
TGTGCCAGCAGGACGCCCCGGGACGGCGCGGGGGCCCAGTACTTC
>TRBJ2-2|once|NA|TRBV5-1
CASSLDAWAANTGELFF
TGCGCCAGCAGCTTGGATGCGTGGGCCGCGAACACCGGGGAGCTGTTTTTT
>TRBJ2-1|NA|TRBD2|TRBV10-1
CASSDPLAGGRDEQFF
TGCGCCAGCAGTGACCCACTAGCGGGAGGGCGGGATGAGCAGTTCTTC
>TRBJ1-1|few|NA|TRBV10-1
CASSRGSTEAFF
TGCGCCAGCAGTAGAGGTAGCACTGAAGCTTTCTTT
>TRBJ2-3|NA|NA|TRBV11-2
CASSLVRGWTDTQYF
TGTGCCAGCAGCTTAGTAAGGGGGTGGACAGATACGCAGTATTTT
>TRBJ1-2|once|NA|TRBV28
CASGPTNYGYTF
TGTGCCAGCGGGCCGACTAACTATGGCTACACCTTC
>TRBJ2-3|NA|NA|TRBV2
CASHEERRHTQYF
TGTGCCAGCCATGAGGAGAGGAGGCATACGCAGTATTTT
>TRBJ1-1|NA|NA|TRBV29-1
CSVDRPAGTEAFF
TGCAGCGTCGATCGCCCGGCGGGCACTGAAGCTTTCTTT
>TRBJ2-5|NA|TRBD2|TRBV28
CASSFSAGGALETQYF
TGTGCCAGCAGTTTTTCAGCGGGGGGGGCCCTAGAGACCCAGTACTTC
>TRBJ1-1|NA|NA|TRBV13
CASSLEDSLNTEAFF
TGTGCCAGCAGCTTAGAGGACAGCTTGAACACTGAAGCTTTCTTT
>TRBJ1-5|NA|TRBD1|TRBV28
CASSFGTGANQPQHF
TGTGCCAGCAGTTTCGGGACAGGGGCGAATCAGCCCCAGCATTTT
>TRBJ1-6|NA|TRBD1|TRBV5-1
CASSLGQGNSPLHF
TGCGCCAGCAGCTTGGGACAGGGTAATTCACCCCTCCACTTT
>TRBJ2-2|NA|TRBD1|TRBV5-1
CASSPDRALTRLTGELFF
TGCGCCAGCAGCCCTGACAGGGCGTTGACCCGCTTAACCGGGGAGCTGTTTTTT
>TRBJ2-6|NA|NA|TRBV7-9
CASSSSSGANVLTF
TGTGCCAGCAGCTCGTCCTCCGGGGCCAACGTCCTGACTTTC
>TRBJ2-5|NA|TRBD2|TRBV4-1
CASSPRGSGRAWETQYF
TGCGCCAGCAGCCCGAGGGGCAGCGGGAGGGCCTGGGAGACCCAGTACTTC
>TRBJ1-1|NA|NA|TRBV7-8
CASSPYEYTEAFF
TGTGCCAGCAGCCCCTACGAATACACTGAAGCTTTCTTT
>TRBJ2-7|NA|TRBD1|TRBV2
CASSTQLERQGVYEQYF
TGTGCCAGCAGTACCCAATTAGAAAGACAGGGGGTCTACGAGCAGTACTTC
>TRBJ1-6|NA|TRBD1|TRBV7-9
CASSLDPTGNSPLHF
TGTGCCAGCAGCTTAGATCCGACAGGGAATTCACCCCTCCACTTT
>TRBJ2-5|once|NA|TRBV5-1
CASSLLRTTETQYF
TGCGCCAGCAGCCTACTCCGGACTACCGAGACCCAGTACTTC
>TRBJ2-1|NA|NA|TRBV7-2
CASSLYPGNNEQFF
TGTGCCAGCAGCTTATATCCGGGGAACAATGAGCAGTTCTTC
>TRBJ1-1|NA|TRBD1|TRBV12-3/TRBV12-4
CASSKGQAEAFF
TGTGCCAGCAGTAAGGGACAGGCAGAAGCTTTCTTT
>TRBJ2-2|NA|NA|TRBV6-5
CASSYSGLYTGELFF
TGTGCCAGCAGTTACTCTGGCTTATACACCGGGGAGCTGTTTTTT
>TRBJ1-2|NA|NA|TRBV6-5
CASSSGVYGYTF
TGTGCCAGCAGTTCGGGGGTCTATGGCTACACCTTC
>TRBJ1-1|NA|TRBD1|TRBV7-2
CASSPGGLKNTEAFF
TGTGCCAGCAGCCCAGGGGGCCTTAAGAACACTGAAGCTTTCTTT
>TRBJ1-1|NA|NA|TRBV11-2
CASSFNRVGTEAFF
TGTGCCAGCAGCTTTAACAGGGTGGGCACTGAAGCTTTCTTT
>TRBJ2-1|NA|NA|TRBV5-1
CASSSNLYEQFF
TGCGCCAGCAGCTCCAACTTATATGAGCAGTTCTTC
>TRBJ1-4|NA|NA|TRBV5-8
CASLLSYDSNEKLFF
TGTGCCAGCCTCCTATCGTACGACAGTAATGAAAAACTGTTTTTT
>TRBJ1-6|NA|NA|TRBV28
CASSPGTYHSPLHF
TGTGCCAGCAGCCCCGGGACATACCATTCACCCCTCCACTTT
>TRBJ1-2|NA|TRBD1|TRBV5-5
CASSGAGGDYGYTF
TGTGCCAGCAGCGGAGCAGGGGGAGACTATGGCTACACCTTC